This T cell receptor beta chain was sequenced in a study of blood T cell repertoires in COVID-19. Study-level background: The samples span acute and convalescent COVID-19 from the United States, Italy and Spain.

V lost 0 bases and J lost 0; bases outside the gene matches: 2. CDR1 and CDR2 from the germline V gene are ENHRY and SYGVKD. The CDR3 is 16 amino acids. In the original processing: Cell counts per sample came from amplifying reference gene primers. The method was immunoSEQ multiplex PCR; TCRdb's version includes in-frame clones alone and lacks a portion of them. The V and J calls and clone size come from that table; D and trimming were worked out from the DNA. The table includes roughly 52,000 clones, around 87% detected once. The specimen sequenced was peripheral blood. The J gene is TRBJ2-5, the V gene TRBV10-3; 9 bases are shared with TRBD1. This TCR came from a man aged 50-60 years with acute or convalescent COVID-19. CDR3 nucleotide sequence: TGTGCCATCAGTGAGTCGGGGACAGGGAACCAAGAGACCCAGTACTTC. It specifies CAISESGTGNQETQYF.